The text below deals with one TCR beta chain. Its antigen is unknown. Base qualities are missing; no much larger clone stands one base away. The library was generated by RT-PCR. TCRdb shows the sequencer as Illumina HiSeq 2500. TCRdb reanalyzed the raw reads on its own, using fastp at Q25 for trimming and MiXCR for clone calling, and kept in-frame beta chains. Rows with one shared CDR3 protein collapse into an entry with the most common genes and DNA. The sample contains around 710,000 distinct CDR3 sequences, over 11% of them found a single time. The ten largest clones represent 6% to 8% of the sample. This record belongs to a study of response to subunit inactivated influenza vaccine (dated by TCRdb to the late 2010s). General notes on the study: Deep quantitative profiling of the T cell receptor repertoire was used in the study to follow responses to a trivalent subunit inactivated influenza vaccine.

The CDR3 sequence holds 16 residues, the cysteine and phenylalanine included. CDR3 DNA is the only sequence kept; it has 48 bases, read in frame from the first base. Reading the germline V gene (reference sequence) gives CDR1 DFQATT and CDR2 SNEGSKA. V is reduced by 0 bases and J by 1 base, leaving a spacing of 15 bases between them. Results the study describes overall, beyond this receptor: The authors proposed that each seasonal influenza vaccination may bring in only a limited number of new T cells.

Sequences were derived from PBMCs from blood, sampled less than 15 days before vaccination. The origin of this receptor is a man aged 50-60 years who received an inactivated influenza vaccine. Donor details come from another sample of the same person, matched by shared clones. The chain links TRBV20-1 with TRBJ2-5, with TRBD2 tentatively as D gene (5 bases match). The CDR3: CSARDQVGGRQETQYF. The sequenced DNA: TGCAGTGCTAGAGATCAAGTGGGCGGGCGCCAAGAGACCCAGTACTTC.